This TCR beta chain originates from a study of regulatory T cells. General study results and limits: In CD3G-deficient patients, conventional CD4+ T cells were enriched for hydrophobic CDR3 residues at positions 6 and 7. In patients, unique TRB V-J pairs were restricted and V/J usage skewed, especially in Tregs.

The table lists this clone with a few counts. Its antigen is unidentified. The primer mix had 52 TRBV and 13 TRBJ primers. Sequencing used immunoSEQ multiplex PCR; TCRdb keeps in-frame clones, though not all of them. The data contain under 35,000 clones, over 90% of them singletons. With 7 bases removed from V and 5 bases from J, the gap between germline ends came to 14 bases. CDR1 is MDHEN and CDR2 is SYDVKM in the germline V gene. This CDR3 spans 13 amino acids. The chain employs TRBV28 and TRBJ2-5, with D uncertain. This receptor was obtained from a child younger than 10 with CD3G deficiency. The source material was conventional CD4+ T cells sorted from blood. The CDR3 nucleotides read TGTGCCAGCACACGTAGCCCACCGGAGACCCAGTACTTC. This sequence encodes CASTRSPPETQYF. Using reference TRBV28 and TRBJ2-5 for the parts outside the CDR3, the full variable domain is DVKVTQSSRYLVKRTGEKVFLECVQDMDHENMFWYRQDPGLGLRLIYFSYDVKMKEKGDIPEGYSVSREKKERFSLILESASTNQTSMYLCASTRSPPETQYFGPGTRLLVL.